The clone carrying this T cell receptor beta chain has at least ten counts. This sample is drawn from a study of T cells in Graves' hyperthyroidism and ophthalmopathy. Study context: Blood from the periphery was taken at initial diagnosis, before any treatment.

Diagnosing involved the use of clinical symptoms, serum thyroxine and TRAb, thyroid ultrasound and orbital computed tomography. The CDR3 consists of 15 residues. Looked up from germline, CDR1 is KGHSH and CDR2 is LQKENI. V dropped 4 bases and J dropped 2; count of bases not matched to a gene: 3. What was amplified from RNA transcripts were TCR beta CDR3 regions. Researchers ran a first-round RT-PCR on the TCR CDR3 using the HTBI primer set. MiXCR, run by TCRdb on the multiplex PCR reads, gives a single entry per CDR3 protein. The sample comprises about 590,000 distinct CDR3 sequences, approximately 14% of which are singletons, and around 7.8% rests with the top ten.

The receptor was derived from a woman aged 25 to 39 with Graves' hyperthyroidism. The sample taken for sequencing was blood. The chain links TRBV18 to TRBJ2-5, with TRBD2 matching 11 bases. As DNA, the CDR3 is TGTGCCAGCTCACAGGCTAGCGGGAGGCAAGAGACCCAGTACTTC. It is translated as CASSQASGRQETQYF.